This T cell receptor (beta chain) was profiled in a study of blood T cell repertoires in COVID-19. Study at large: Whether acute or convalescent, the COVID-19 samples came from the United States, Italy and Spain. T cells, B-cell-depleted T cells, or PBMCs provided the cDNA or gDNA that served as material.

Authors' data handling: Nucleated cell counts were estimated from reference gene primer amplification. Method: immunoSEQ multiplex PCR; TCRdb's copy keeps in-frame clones and lacks some. V, J and clone size reflect that table, while D and trimming were determined from the DNA. The sample holds about 80,000 clones, around 89% seen once. Germline V CDR1 and CDR2: SGHDN, FVKESK. The CDR3 length is 20 residues. Trimming cost V 1 base and J 0 bases; bases outside gene matches: 13. Material for sequencing was peripheral blood. The sequence was collected from a man aged 70-80 years with active or convalescent COVID-19. The rearrangement links TRBV14 to TRBJ1-4, with 8 bases aligning to TRBD1. CDR3 region: CASSQVLVSSGGATNEKLFF. CDR3 DNA: TGTGCCAGCAGCCAAGTTCTTGTTTCCTCAGGGGGCGCAACTAATGAAAAACTGTTTTTT.